These T cell receptor beta chains were read from a single sample in a study of blood T cell repertoires in COVID-19. TCRdb's copy holds only in-frame clones and misses some; the assay was immunoSEQ multiplex PCR. Of around 130,000 clones in the sample, 84% are singletons; the top ten hold around 13%. Specimen: peripheral blood. The receptors come from a human donor in a cohort sampled during active COVID-19. CDR3s include the opening cysteine and the closing phenylalanine or tryptophan. D genes are given only for firm matches. Clone size is shown for a subset of rows, as once, few, many or a class of expanded clone.

TRBD2	.	TRBV3-1/TRBV3-2	CASNGGNEQFF
TRBD1	.	TRBV3-1/TRBV3-2	CASSRGTESKPGYGYTF
.	few	TRBV6-1	CASSERQDIQYF
TRBD1	few	TRBV14	CASSRWTGWNYGYTF
.	.	TRBV7-9	CASSLSGQSNYEQYF
.	.	TRBV5-4	CASSLGAQPYGYTF
.	.	TRBV5-1	CASSLAGTIPTEAVF
TRBD2	.	TRBV6-2/TRBV6-3	CASSYAGGHGEQFF
TRBD2	.	TRBV4-1	CASSPLASGSYEQYF
.	.	TRBV28	CASSPIKSSYNEQFF
.	.	TRBV27	CASSLSGGRGGTEAFF
TRBD1	.	TRBV5-4	CASSPGQSRYEQYF
.	.	TRBV29-1	CSVDPTGSSYEQYF
.	.	TRBV28	CASSYQNTGELFF
TRBD2	.	TRBV2	CASKGGGSYNEQFF
.	.	TRBV5-1	CASSLGGSGEQYF
TRBD1	.	TRBV9	CASSGLRQGSGNTIYF
.	.	TRBV18	CASSPGGGGFYNEQFF
.	.	TRBV11-2	CASTSGKRGNTDTQYF
TRBD1	.	TRBV7-2	CASSLRTGGDQPQHF
.	.	TRBV11-2	CASSSGVLRGGTEAFF